Shown below are 17 T cell receptor beta chains from a single sample sequenced in a study of response to subunit inactivated influenza vaccine. In TCRdb, the RT-PCR reads were re-called with MiXCR into one record per CDR3 protein. This table has hundreds of thousands of distinct CDR3 sequences, about 8% appearing once. The sample here was PBMCs from blood, taken about 23 months after vaccination. Source of these receptors: a man between 50 and 69 years old who received an inactivated influenza vaccine.

This chain joins TRBV13 and TRBJ2-2, with 9 positions matching TRBD1. CDR1 is PRHDT and CDR2 is FYEKMQ in the germline V gene (reference sequence). There are 18 residues in the CDR3. The CDR3 loop reads CTRRPGGTGRFSTGELFF. The CDR3 nucleotides are TGTACCCGCAGGCCCGGCGGGACAGGGCGGTTTAGTACCGGGGAGCTGTTTTTT.

This clonotype was found many times. The CDR3 here is CASSLAGLLQDEQFF. CDR3 DNA sequence: TGTGCCAGCAGCTTAGCGGGTCTTCTCCAGGATGAGCAGTTCTTC. The V gene is TRBV7-9, the J gene TRBJ2-1; no firm D call. V was pared by 0 bases and J by 8 bases, with 14 bases between. Germline V CDR1 and CDR2: SEHNR, FQNEAQ (reference sequence). The CDR3 extends over 15 amino acids.

The CDR3 DNA follows: TGCGCCAGCAGCCGGAATCGGGTGGATACGCAGTATTTT. Translated, it gives CASSRNRVDTQYF. The V gene is TRBV5-1, the J gene TRBJ2-3; D call uncertain. The V and J ends lost 4 bases and 6 bases respectively, with 12 bases between them. In germline, CDR1 is SGHRS, CDR2 YFSETQ. The CDR3 sequence is 13 residues long.

J is TRBJ2-5 and V is TRBV25-1; no clear D. The V end was cut by 2 bases, the J end by 4 bases, with 14 bases between. The germline gives CDR1 MGHDK, CDR2 SYGVNS. CDR3 length: 15 residues. In nucleotides, the CDR3 is TGTGCCAGCAGTGAACCCATGACCGTGCGAGAGACCCAGTACTTC. Amino acids: CASSEPMTVRETQYF.

Here the CDR3 reads CASSLDLAVQETQYF. Here the CDR3 DNA reads TGTGCCAGCAGCTTGGACCTAGCGGTTCAAGAGACCCAGTACTTC. V usage is TRBV5-8 and J usage is TRBJ2-5; the match to TRBD2 covers 7 bases. The CDR3 extends over 15 amino acids. J gave up 2 bases and V 0 bases, and 4 bases lay outside the gene matches. Germline-derived CDR1 and CDR2 are SGHTS and YDEGEE.

Note on this clonotype: Relative to the germline gene, one junction end is altered; a read error may explain this. The rearrangement links TRBV6-5 to TRBJ2-6; D is ambiguous. CDR1 and CDR2 (germline): MNHEY, SVGAGI. This CDR3 has 14 residues. CDR3 amino acids: CASSYIPGSNVLTF. The CDR3 DNA follows: TGTGCCAGCAGTTACATCCCTGGGTCCAACGTCCTGACTTTC.

This clonotype was found a few times. CDR3 nucleotides: TGTGCCAGCAGCCCTCAATGGTACTATGGCTACACCTTC. As protein: CASSPQWYYGYTF. This chain links TRBV21-1 with TRBJ1-2. TRBV21-1 is classified as a pseudogene. This CDR3 comprises 13 residues.

This clonotype has only a few counts. The gene calls are TRBV7-2 and TRBJ1-2; no definite D call. Germline values: CDR1 SGHTA, CDR2 FQGNSA. Trimming pared 2 bases from V and 2 bases from J, leaving 9 bases between. CDR3 size: 14 residues. CDR3 coding DNA: TGTGCCAGCAGCTTAAGGTCTCGGAACTATGGCTACACCTTC. Encoded protein: CASSLRSRNYGYTF.

V gene TRBV2 combines with J gene TRBJ1-6; D possibly corresponds to TRBD1 (5 bases). The germline V gene has CDR1 SNHLY and CDR2 FYNNEI. Trimming took off 6 bases at V and 7 bases at J, with 13 bases between the two ends. CDR3 size: 14 residues. CDR3 sequence reads: CASSLDRYNSPLHF. CDR3 bases: TGTGCCAGCAGCCTCGACAGATACAATTCACCCCTCCACTTT.

This clonotype has a handful of counts. The rearrangement joins TRBV6-1 to TRBJ2-5, with a tentative D call TRBD1 (6 bases). The CDR3 contains 14 residues. Trimming removed 8 bases from V and 0 bases from J, with 13 bases in between. CDR1 and CDR2 (germline): MNHNS, SASEGT. The CDR3 nucleotides read TGTGCCAGCCAATTAAACAGGGACCAAGAGACCCAGTACTTC. Its translation: CASQLNRDQETQYF.

The rearrangement joins TRBV5-1 to TRBJ1-1; D gene uncertain. CDR3 size: 15 residues. The V gene lost 3 bases and the J gene lost 0 bases, with 12 bases spanning the gap. Germline lookup yields CDR1 SGHRS and CDR2 YFSETQ. CDR3 DNA sequence: TGCGCCAGCAGCTCTCAACAGAGTTTGAACACTGAAGCTTTCTTT. Amino acids: CASSSQQSLNTEAFF. The whole variable domain, filled in from reference TRBV5-1 and TRBJ1-1, reads KAGVTQTPRYLIKTRGQQVTLSCSPISGHRSVSWYQQTPGQGLQFLFEYFSETQRNKGNFPGRFSGRQFSNSRSEMNVSTLELGDSALYLCASSSQQSLNTEAFFGQGTRLTVV.

This clonotype was seen repeatedly, ten times or more. The chain links TRBV9 to TRBJ2-1; D is undetermined. Germline values: CDR1 SGDLS, CDR2 YYNGEE. The ends were cut back, 0 bases at V and 0 bases at J, with 7 bases in the middle. This CDR3 contains 15 residues. The chain's CDR3 is CASSVAPRSYNEQFF. CDR3 bases: TGTGCCAGCAGCGTAGCCCCCCGCTCCTACAATGAGCAGTTCTTC.

In this sample, this clonotype turned up a few times. The chain uses TRBV29-1 and TRBJ2-2; D could derive from TRBD1 or TRBD2 (5 bases each). Looked up from germline, CDR1 is SQVTM and CDR2 is ANQGSEA. This CDR3 has 13 residues. The V and J ends lost 6 bases and 6 bases respectively, with 14 bases between them. The DNA of the CDR3 is TGCAGCGTCCGCCAGGGAGCGGCCGGGGAGCTGTTTTTT. It codes for CSVRQGAAGELFF.

The V gene is TRBV4-3, the J gene TRBJ1-2; 8 nucleotides align to TRBD1. V trimming: 0 bases; J trimming: 4 bases; junction bases outside the gene matches: 4. There are 15 residues in the CDR3. CDR1 is LGHNA and CDR2 is YSLEER in the germline V gene. The CDR3 region has the DNA TGCGCCAGCAGCCAAGACAGGGGGCGCGTCTATGGCTACACCTTC. This codes for CASSQDRGRVYGYTF.

The chain uses TRBV6-5 and TRBJ2-3; 8 bases line up with TRBD1. The germline V gene has CDR1 MNHEY and CDR2 SVGAGI. Trimming removed 4 bases from V and 8 bases from J; junction bases left unmatched: 5. CDR3 length: 13 residues. CDR3 sequence (DNA): TGTGCCAGCAGTTGGGACAGGCGCGCTACGCAGTATTTT. It specifies CASSWDRRATQYF.

This clonotype showed up just a few times. The chain has TRBV9 and TRBJ2-3; D perhaps matches TRBD1 (5 bases). The CDR3 consists of 14 residues. Trimming took 3 bases from V and 6 from J, leaving 14 bases between them. Germline V gives CDR1 SGDLS, CDR2 YYNGEE. The CDR3 sequence: CASSAGSLRDTQYF. The CDR3 bases are TGTGCCAGCAGCGCAGGGTCCCTCCGCGATACGCAGTATTTT.

This clonotype was recorded many times. The chain couples TRBV12-3 or TRBV12-4 to TRBJ1-5; D gene uncertain. The CDR3 is made up of 13 amino acids. With 6 bases removed from V and 11 bases from J, the gap between germline ends came to 17 bases. CDR3 in amino acids: CASRQHGLLTQHF. The CDR3, as DNA: TGTGCCAGCAGACAACATGGGTTATTGACCCAGCATTTT.